The 29 T cell receptor beta chains below all came from one sample that was sequenced in a study of graft-versus-host responses after intestinal transplantation. Generated by immunoSEQ multiplex PCR, the TCRdb table keeps only in-frame clones and is missing some. The repertoire consists of over 45,000 clones, with roughly 90% occurring once and the leading ten covering approximately 1.6%. The sample consisted of PBMCs, taken 26 days after transplant. All receptors come from a human patient who received an intestinal transplant, so some T cells may come from the graft donor.

The rearrangement joins TRBV27 to TRBJ1-6; 9 nucleotides align to TRBD1. Germline V gene lookup returns CDR1 MNHEY and CDR2 SMNVEV (reference sequence). Trimming removed 10 bases from V and 0 bases from J; junction bases left unmatched: 7. The CDR3 extends over 16 amino acids. CDR3 sequence reads: CATHRGPVSYNSPLHF. CDR3 DNA sequence: TGTGCCACCCACAGGGGGCCGGTCTCCTATAATTCACCCCTCCACTTT.

The CDR3 nucleotides are TGTGCCGGTAACATGAACACTGAAGCTTTCTTT. Translated: CAGNMNTEAFF. J is TRBJ1-1 and V is TRBV5-4, with D uncertain. The CDR3 covers 11 residues. V was trimmed by 10 bases and J by 0 bases, leaving 7 bases between them. Germline CDR1 is SGHNT and CDR2 is YYREEE (reference sequence). Complete variable domain (other parts from reference TRBV5-4 and TRBJ1-1): ETGVTQSPTHLIKTRGQQVTLRCSSQSGHNTVSWYQQALGQGPQFIFQYYREEENGRGNFPPRFSGLQFPNYSSELNVNALELDDSALYLCAGNMNTEAFFGQGTRLTVV.

This sequence joins TRBV6-5 and TRBJ2-2; maybe TRBD1 (6 bases). The CDR3 runs to 15 residues. The germline CDR1 and CDR2 sequences are MNHEY and SVGAGI. The V end lost 5 bases, the J end lost 4 bases, and 14 bases lay between the germline ends. The CDR3 is CASSARQQGTGELFF. Written as DNA, the CDR3 is TGTGCCAGCAGTGCCCGGCAACAGGGCACCGGGGAGCTGTTTTTT.

CDR3 DNA: TGTGCCAGCAGCTTAGCCCCTGACAGGGATGGCTACACCTTC. Protein product: CASSLAPDRDGYTF. This chain links TRBV11-2 with TRBJ1-2; TRBD1 agrees at 7 bases. The V segment lost 1 base and the J segment 6 bases; nucleotides outside the gene matches: 5. Germline assignment: CDR1 SGHAT and CDR2 FQNNGV. This CDR3 is 14 amino acids long.

The chain employs TRBV19 and TRBJ1-1; 8 bases align to TRBD1. The CDR3 totals 15 residues. CDR1 and CDR2 (germline): LNHDA, SQIVND (reference sequence). Trimming at V came to 5 bases and at J to 4 bases, leaving 9 bases not matched to a gene. This chain's CDR3 is CASSHFGQGATEAFF. Here the CDR3 DNA reads TGTGCCAGTAGTCACTTCGGGCAGGGGGCCACTGAAGCTTTCTTT.

CDR3 DNA sequence: TGTGCCAGCAGTAGCAGGGGCTACACCTTC. Its translation is CASSSRGYTF. The chain has TRBV28 and TRBJ1-2, with D unresolved. Trimming shortened V by 5 bases and J by 8 bases, and 6 bases separated the two germline ends. CDR1 is MDHEN, CDR2 SYDVKM, per germline. This CDR3 has 10 residues.

This clone was observed once. The V and J genes are TRBV13 and TRBJ2-1, with D possibly TRBD2 on 6 matching bases. The V gene lost 0 bases and the J gene lost 2 bases, with 8 bases spanning the gap. CDR1 and CDR2 from the germline V gene are PRHDT and FYEKMQ (reference sequence). The CDR3 is 15 amino acids. The CDR3 loop is CASSLGRGTYNEQFF. CDR3 DNA: TGTGCCAGCAGCTTAGGGCGGGGAACCTACAATGAGCAGTTCTTC.

The DNA for the CDR3 is TGTGCCAGCAGTTTCGGCGGGGGAAATGAGCAGTTCTTC. It encodes CASSFGGGNEQFF. This chain uses TRBV27 with TRBJ2-1; 7 positions agree with TRBD2. This CDR3 is 13 amino acids long. Germline CDR1 reads MNHEY; CDR2 reads SMNVEV (reference sequence). J was trimmed by 7 bases and V by 3 bases; bases with no gene match: 3.

The rearrangement joins TRBV25-1 to TRBJ2-1, with D perhaps TRBD1 (6 bases). Trimming stripped 0 bases from V and 10 bases from J, with 13 bases between. The CDR3 is 14 residues long. Per the germline V gene, CDR1 is MGHDK and CDR2 is SYGVNS. The CDR3 protein is CASSEYERQAEQFF. The CDR3 nucleotides read TGTGCCAGCAGTGAATATGAGCGACAGGCGGAGCAGTTCTTC.

V and J are TRBV27 and TRBJ2-7, with 9 positions matching TRBD2. Germline trimming cut 0 bases from V and 3 bases from J; bases unmatched to any gene: 6. The CDR3 consists of 16 residues. Germline CDR1 MNHEY, CDR2 SMNVEV (reference sequence). The DNA for the CDR3 is TGTGCCAGCAGTTTATCTGGGCTAGCGGGAATCTACGAGCAGTACTTC. It is translated as CASSLSGLAGIYEQYF.

This rearrangement joins TRBV4-1 to TRBJ1-5, with a weak D call TRBD1 (5 bases). CDR1 and CDR2 from the germline V gene are MGHRA and YSYEKL. CDR3 length: 15 amino acids. The ends were cut back, 2 bases at V and 4 bases at J, with 12 bases in the middle. This CDR3 reads CASSQRGGMNQPQHF. The CDR3 DNA follows: TGCGCCAGCAGCCAACGGGGGGGGATGAATCAGCCCCAGCATTTT.

The CDR3 loop is CASSFQPGQGADTQYF. CDR3 coding DNA: TGTGCCAGCAGTTTTCAGCCGGGACAGGGGGCAGATACGCAGTATTTT. The chain employs TRBV6-5 and TRBJ2-3, with 11 nucleotides matching TRBD1. CDR3 size: 16 residues. Germline CDR1 and CDR2: MNHEY and SVGAGI. The J segment lost 4 bases and the V segment lost 4 bases, leaving 7 bases of the junction unmatched.

This chain uses TRBV7-2 with TRBJ2-3; D may be TRBD2 (6 bases). The CDR3 totals 17 residues. Trimming cost V 2 bases and J 3 bases, with 18 bases left between them. CDR1 and CDR2 from the germline V gene are SGHTA and FQGNSA. The CDR3 DNA sequence: TGTGCCAGCAGCTTAAGGAGGGGCGGGGTAGGGACAGATACGCAGTATTTT. It is translated as CASSLRRGGVGTDTQYF. The variable domain in full, with the rest retrieved from reference TRBV7-2 and TRBJ2-3, is GAGVSQSPSNKVTEKGKDVELRCDPISGHTALYWYRQSLGQGLEFLIYFQGNSAPDKSGLPSDRFSAERTGGSVSTLTIQRTQQEDSAVYLCASSLRRGGVGTDTQYFGPGTRLTVL.

This sequence joins TRBV9 and TRBJ2-5; 10 positions agree with TRBD2. The closer fit of TRBJ2-7 to the DNA end suggests the J call may be wrong. This CDR3 comprises 14 residues. CDR1 and CDR2 (germline): SGDLS, YYNGEE. The DNA for the CDR3 is TGTGCCAGCAGCGTAGGCAGCGGGGGGGGCGAGCAGTACTTC. This gives the protein CASSVGSGGGEQYF.

V gene TRBV6-5 combines with J gene TRBJ2-5, with 10 nucleotides matching TRBD1. CDR1 is MNHEY and CDR2 is SVGAGI in the germline V gene. The CDR3 contains 14 residues. V was pared by 5 bases and J by 6 bases, with 6 bases of the junction left unmatched. The CDR3 coding sequence is TGTGCCAGCAGTCCCGGGACAGGGGTTAAGACCCAGTACTTC. Translating it yields CASSPGTGVKTQYF.

CDR3 coding DNA: TGCGCCAGCAGCCTCGACAGGGGTATGACTGAAGCTTTCTTT. It specifies CASSLDRGMTEAFF. The J gene is TRBJ1-1, the V gene TRBV4-1, with 8 bases that match TRBD1. Trimming cost V 4 bases and J 5 bases; bases outside gene matches: 6. Germline V gene lookup returns CDR1 MGHRA and CDR2 YSYEKL. CDR3 length: 14 residues.

This chain joins TRBV6-1 and TRBJ2-2, with D perhaps matching TRBD2 (5 bases). The V and J ends lost 3 bases and 8 bases respectively, with 16 bases between them. CDR1 and CDR2 (germline): MNHNS, SASEGT. This CDR3 region has 15 residues. CDR3 nucleotides: TGTGCCAGCAGTGAGGCCCCGGGGAGTCCGGGGGAGCTGTTTTTT. Protein: CASSEAPGSPGELFF.

The chain employs TRBV6-5 and TRBJ2-1; D might be TRBD2 (6 bases). The CDR3 consists of 12 residues. Trimming stripped 5 bases from V and 6 bases from J, with 8 bases between. Germline-derived CDR1 and CDR2 are MNHEY and SVGAGI. The CDR3 region is CASSRGANEQFF. The DNA of the CDR3 is TGTGCCAGCAGTCGCGGGGCCAATGAGCAGTTCTTC.

The genes are TRBV5-1 and TRBJ1-1; TRBD1 matches 7 bases. The CDR3 sequence is 17 residues long. V lost 1 base to trimming and J lost 3 bases; unmatched junction nucleotides: 12. CDR1 SGHRS and CDR2 YFSETQ come from the germline V gene. The CDR3 sequence is CASSLLGTVSPDTEAFF. The CDR3 coding sequence is TGCGCCAGCAGCTTGCTGGGGACAGTAAGCCCTGACACTGAAGCTTTCTTT.

J is TRBJ1-4 and V is TRBV28, with 8 bases that match TRBD1. The CDR3 has 16 residues. V shed 6 bases and J 2 bases; nucleotides not matched to a gene: 8. Germline loops: CDR1 MDHEN, CDR2 SYDVKM. The CDR3 DNA reads as TGTGCCAGCAGCGAAACAGGGGGGGCTACTAATGAAAAACTGTTTTTT. Protein product: CASSETGGATNEKLFF.

This clone was detected once. The chain has TRBV28 and TRBJ2-3; 7 nucleotides match TRBD1. In germline, CDR1 is MDHEN, CDR2 SYDVKM. V gave up 0 bases and J gave up 2 bases; unmatched junction bases: 11. This CDR3 region has 18 residues. In DNA, the CDR3 is TGTGCCAGCAGTTTATGCGGGGATGTAACAGGGGTCACAGATACGCAGTATTTT. Protein: CASSLCGDVTGVTDTQYF.

The chain combines TRBV6-5 with TRBJ2-7, with D tentatively TRBD2 (5 bases). The CDR3 totals 14 residues. The V gene's germline CDR1 is MNHEY and CDR2 SVGAGI. V lost 6 bases and J 7 bases, leaving 19 bases between the germline ends. DNA for the CDR3: TGTGCCAGCAGGCCGGGGAGTAACTTTTGGGAGCAGTACGTC. Translated: CASRPGSNFWEQYV.

J is TRBJ1-2 and V is TRBV6-1, with D possibly TRBD1 on 5 matching bases. CDR3 length: 12 residues. Germline V gene lookup returns CDR1 MNHNS and CDR2 SASEGT. Trimming took 11 bases from V and 5 from J, leaving 15 bases between them. The CDR3 sequence is CAGWGGYYGYTF. The CDR3, as DNA: TGTGCCGGCTGGGGGGGGTATTATGGCTACACCTTC.

The rearrangement joins TRBV5-6 to TRBJ2-7, with 9 bases lining up with TRBD1. The germline V gene has CDR1 SGHDT and CDR2 YYEEEE. V gave up 3 bases and J gave up 3 bases; unmatched junction bases: 4. CDR3 length: 14 amino acids. The CDR3 sequence is CASSWGQGVYEQYV. The CDR3 DNA follows: TGTGCCAGCAGCTGGGGACAGGGTGTCTACGAGCAGTACGTC.

V gene TRBV7-8 combines with J gene TRBJ1-1; TRBD1 is a possible D gene (5 bases). V dropped 1 base and J dropped 5 bases, with 17 bases sitting between them. CDR1 SGHVS and CDR2 FQNEAQ come from the germline V gene. This CDR3 is 16 amino acids long. The CDR3 region is CASSLVFQPEGTEAFF. CDR3 coding DNA: TGTGCCAGCAGCTTAGTCTTCCAGCCGGAGGGGACTGAAGCTTTCTTT.

J is TRBJ2-1 and V is TRBV5-6, with TRBD2 identical over 9 bases. The CDR3 totals 15 residues. The V gene end was trimmed by 4 bases and the J gene end by 4 bases; junction bases not matched to a gene: 6. CDR1 is SGHDT and CDR2 is YYEEEE in the germline V gene. CDR3 sequence: CASSGGTSSYNEQFF. CDR3 DNA sequence: TGTGCCAGCAGCGGGGGGACTAGCAGTTACAATGAGCAGTTCTTC.

V is TRBV25-1 and J is TRBJ2-1, with 7 positions matching TRBD1. Germline CDR1 and CDR2: MGHDK and SYGVNS. The V and J ends lost 5 bases and 2 bases, in that order; junction bases with no gene match: 3. This CDR3 has 14 amino acids. In DNA, the CDR3 is TGTGCCAGCAGTCACGACAGGGCCTACAATGAGCAGTTCTTC. Protein: CASSHDRAYNEQFF.

This chain links TRBV6-5 with TRBJ1-6; no firm D call. CDR3 length: 12 amino acids. Trimming took 4 bases from V and 6 from J, leaving 4 bases between them. Per the germline V gene, CDR1 is MNHEY and CDR2 is SVGAGI. The CDR3 loop is CASSFRNSPLHF. For the CDR3, the DNA is TGTGCCAGCAGTTTTCGTAATTCACCCCTCCACTTT.

This rearrangement joins TRBV2 to TRBJ2-7; TRBD1 matches at 8 bases. Germline trimming cut 2 bases from V and 0 bases from J; bases unmatched to any gene: 6. CDR1 is SNHLY and CDR2 is FYNNEI in the germline V gene. This CDR3 is 16 amino acids long. The CDR3 protein is CASSEPKTGDSYEQYV. The CDR3 DNA is TGTGCCAGCAGTGAACCGAAGACAGGGGACTCCTACGAGCAGTACGTC.